These 5 T cell receptor beta chains share one sample of origin, sequenced in a study of human T cells and chemical hapten exposure. TCRdb analysed the RACE reads with MiXCR anew, one entry per CDR3 protein. This sample has just over 80,000 distinct CDR3 sequences, with approximately 12% found just once. Time point denoted: patch test 1, 2 weeks after DPC sensitization. Documented treatment: therapeutic diphenylcyclopropenone sensitization with weekly scalp DPC. The sample was whole blood, taken in connection with sensitization to the hapten diphenylcyclopropenone (DPC). Receptors were obtained from a woman between 45 and 60 years old with alopecia areata. Some clones in this sample may be carry-over from other donors' samples.

By share of the sample, this clonotype is medium-sized. This chain uses TRBV18 with TRBJ2-2, with unresolved D. V was trimmed by 2 bases and J by 8 bases, leaving 3 bases between them. CDR3 length: 11 residues. Per the germline V gene, CDR1 is KGHSH and CDR2 is LQKENI. CDR3 in amino acids: CASSPDGELFF. The CDR3 region has the DNA TGTGCCAGCTCACCAGATGGGGAGCTGTTTTTT. The full variable domain, completed using reference TRBV18 and TRBJ2-2, is NAGVMQNPRHLVRRRGQEARLRCSPMKGHSHVYWYRQLPEEGLKFMVYLQKENIIDESGMPKERFSAEFPKEGPSILRIQQVVRGDSAAYFCASSPDGELFFGEGSRLTVL.

Of note for this clonotype: This sequence may be a read error, since a much larger clone differs from it by one base. CDR3 nucleotide sequence: TGTACCAGCATGAGGGGCACTGGGGCCAACGTCCTGACTTTC. Translation gives CTSMRGTGANVLTF. The V gene is TRBV28, the J gene TRBJ2-6; D is perhaps TRBD1 or TRBD2 (5 bases each). CDR1 is MDHEN, CDR2 SYDVKM, per germline. The CDR3 loop spans 14 amino acids.

This clonotype was counted at least ten times. The V gene is TRBV2, the J gene TRBJ1-5; D remains ambiguous. The CDR3 runs to 14 residues. CDR1 and CDR2 from the germline V gene are SNHLY and FYNNEI. V was cut by 1 base and J by 1 base, with 5 bases left in between. CDR3 coding DNA: TGTGCCAGCAGTGAAGTAAGAAGCAATCAGCCCCAGCATTTT. Encoded protein: CASSEVRSNQPQHF.

This clonotype came up a few times. The rearrangement links TRBV11-3 to TRBJ2-1, with a weak D call TRBD2 (6 bases). The CDR3 spans 13 residues. Germline V gives CDR1 SGHNT, CDR2 YENEEA. The germline V and J ends were trimmed by 0 bases and 15 bases, with 15 bases remaining between them. This CDR3 is CASSLDRTGGLFF. The CDR3, as DNA: TGTGCCAGCAGCTTAGATCGAACAGGAGGGCTGTTCTTC.

This clonotype was seen just once. The V and J genes are TRBV7-2 and TRBJ2-7; TRBD1 aligns across 11 bases. The germline CDR1 and CDR2 sequences are SGHTA and FQGNSA. The CDR3 covers 15 residues. With V trimmed by 4 bases and J by 7 bases, 9 bases remained unmatched. The DNA of the CDR3 is TGTGCCAGCAGCTCCCGGGACAGGGGGACTGGGGAGCAGTACTTC. It encodes CASSSRDRGTGEQYF.